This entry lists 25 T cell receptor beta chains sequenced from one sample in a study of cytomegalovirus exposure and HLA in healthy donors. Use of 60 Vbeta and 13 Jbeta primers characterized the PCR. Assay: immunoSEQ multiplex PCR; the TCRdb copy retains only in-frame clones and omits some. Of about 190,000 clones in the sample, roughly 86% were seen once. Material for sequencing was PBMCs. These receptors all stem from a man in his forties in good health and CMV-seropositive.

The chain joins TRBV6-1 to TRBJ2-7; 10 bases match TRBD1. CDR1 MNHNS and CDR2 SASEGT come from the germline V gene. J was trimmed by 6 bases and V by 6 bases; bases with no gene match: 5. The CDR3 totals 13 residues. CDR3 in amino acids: CASRSTGGAEQYF. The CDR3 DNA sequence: TGTGCCAGCAGATCGACAGGGGGCGCCGAGCAGTACTTC.

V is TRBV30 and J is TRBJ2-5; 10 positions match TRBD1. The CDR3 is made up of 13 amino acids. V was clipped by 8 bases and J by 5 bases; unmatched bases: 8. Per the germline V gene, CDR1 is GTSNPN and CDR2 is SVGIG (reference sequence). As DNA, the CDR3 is TGTGCCGGCCGGACAGGGGGTAGGGAGACCCAGTACTTC. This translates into CAGRTGGRETQYF.

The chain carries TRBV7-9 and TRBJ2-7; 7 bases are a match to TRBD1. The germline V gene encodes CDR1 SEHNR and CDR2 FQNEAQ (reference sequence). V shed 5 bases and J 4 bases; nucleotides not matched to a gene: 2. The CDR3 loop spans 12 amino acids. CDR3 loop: CASSPDRYEQYF. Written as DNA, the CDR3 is TGTGCCAGCAGCCCGGACAGGTACGAGCAGTACTTC.

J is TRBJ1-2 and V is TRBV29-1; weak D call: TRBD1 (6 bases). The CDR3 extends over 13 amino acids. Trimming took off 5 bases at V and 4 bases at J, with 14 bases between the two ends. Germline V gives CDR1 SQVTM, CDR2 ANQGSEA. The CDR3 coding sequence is TGCAGCGTTTCCGTGGGGGCAAGCTATGGCTACACCTTC. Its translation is CSVSVGASYGYTF.

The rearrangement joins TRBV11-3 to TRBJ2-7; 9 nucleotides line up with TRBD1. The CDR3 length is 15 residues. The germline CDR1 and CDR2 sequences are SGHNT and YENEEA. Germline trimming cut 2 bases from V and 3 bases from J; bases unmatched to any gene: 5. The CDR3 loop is CASSLRPGQGYEQYF. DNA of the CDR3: TGTGCCAGCAGCTTACGGCCGGGACAGGGCTACGAGCAGTACTTC.

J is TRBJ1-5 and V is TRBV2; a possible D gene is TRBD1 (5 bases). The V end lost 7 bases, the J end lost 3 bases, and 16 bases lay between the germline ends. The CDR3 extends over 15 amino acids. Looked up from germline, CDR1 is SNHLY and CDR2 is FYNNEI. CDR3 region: CASTRGRANNQPQHF. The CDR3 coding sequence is TGTGCCAGCACCCGCGGCAGGGCAAACAATCAGCCCCAGCATTTT.

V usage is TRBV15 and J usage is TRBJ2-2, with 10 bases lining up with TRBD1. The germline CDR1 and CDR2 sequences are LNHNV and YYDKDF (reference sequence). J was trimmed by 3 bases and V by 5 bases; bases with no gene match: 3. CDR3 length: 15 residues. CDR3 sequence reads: CATSGDRGDTGELFF. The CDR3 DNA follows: TGTGCCACCAGCGGGGACAGGGGCGACACCGGGGAGCTGTTTTTT. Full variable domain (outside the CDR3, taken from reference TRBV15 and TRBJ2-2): DAMVIQNPRYQVTQFGKPVTLSCSQTLNHNVMYWYQQKSSQAPKLLFHYYDKDFNNEADTPDNFQSRRPNTSFCFLDIRSPGLGDTAMYLCATSGDRGDTGELFFGEGSRLTVL.

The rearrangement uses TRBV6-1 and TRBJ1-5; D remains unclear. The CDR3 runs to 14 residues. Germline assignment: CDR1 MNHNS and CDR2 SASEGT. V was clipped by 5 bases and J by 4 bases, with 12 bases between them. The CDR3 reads CASSQGRRNQPQHF. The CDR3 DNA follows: TGTGCCAGCAGTCAAGGGAGGAGGAATCAGCCCCAGCATTTT.

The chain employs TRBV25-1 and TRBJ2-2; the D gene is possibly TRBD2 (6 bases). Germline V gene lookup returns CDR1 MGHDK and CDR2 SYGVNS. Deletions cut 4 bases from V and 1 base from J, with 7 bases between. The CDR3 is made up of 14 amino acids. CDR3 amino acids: CASSVAENTGELFF. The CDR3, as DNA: TGTGCCAGCAGTGTAGCGGAGAACACCGGGGAGCTGTTTTTT.

Here the CDR3 reads CASSPTSGRTDTQYF. CDR3 DNA sequence: TGTGCCAGCAGCCCGACTAGCGGACGCACAGATACGCAGTATTTT. J is TRBJ2-3 and V is TRBV6-4, with TRBD2 identical over 9 bases. This CDR3 spans 15 amino acids. Germline V gene lookup returns CDR1 MRHNA and CDR2 SNTAGT. V was pared by 6 bases and J by 1 base, with 5 bases of the junction left unmatched.

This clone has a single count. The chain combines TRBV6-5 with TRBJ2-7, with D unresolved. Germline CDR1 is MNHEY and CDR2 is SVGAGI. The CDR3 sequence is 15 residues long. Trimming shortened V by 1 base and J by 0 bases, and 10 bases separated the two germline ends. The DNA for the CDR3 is TGTGCCAGCAGTTACTTAGCAGCGCACTCCTACGAGCAGTACTTC. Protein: CASSYLAAHSYEQYF.

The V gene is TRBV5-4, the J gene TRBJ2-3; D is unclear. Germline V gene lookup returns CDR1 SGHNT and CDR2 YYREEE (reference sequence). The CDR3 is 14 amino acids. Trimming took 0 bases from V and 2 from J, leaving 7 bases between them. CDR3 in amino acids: CASSLVSDTDTQYF. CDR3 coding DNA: TGTGCCAGCAGCTTGGTGTCAGACACAGATACGCAGTATTTT.

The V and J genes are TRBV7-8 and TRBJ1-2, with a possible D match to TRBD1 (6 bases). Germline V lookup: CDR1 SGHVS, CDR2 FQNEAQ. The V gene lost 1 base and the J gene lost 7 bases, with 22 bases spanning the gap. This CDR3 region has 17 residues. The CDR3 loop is CASSLGTDRQIYGGYTF. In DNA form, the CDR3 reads TGTGCCAGCAGCTTAGGAACCGACAGGCAGATATATGGTGGCTACACCTTC.

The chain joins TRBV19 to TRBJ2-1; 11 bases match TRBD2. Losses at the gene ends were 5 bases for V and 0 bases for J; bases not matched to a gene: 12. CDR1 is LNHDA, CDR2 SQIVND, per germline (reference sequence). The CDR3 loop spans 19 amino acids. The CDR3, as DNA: TGTGCCAGTAGTCCCTCCCTAGCGGGAGGTCCTCGCTCCTACAATGAGCAGTTCTTC. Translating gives CASSPSLAGGPRSYNEQFF.

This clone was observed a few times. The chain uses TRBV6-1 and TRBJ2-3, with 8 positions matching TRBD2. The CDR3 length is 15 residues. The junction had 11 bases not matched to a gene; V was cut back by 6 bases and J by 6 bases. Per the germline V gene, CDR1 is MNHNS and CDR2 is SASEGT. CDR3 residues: CASRASGGGQDTQYF. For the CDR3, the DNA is TGTGCCAGCAGGGCCTCTGGCGGGGGGCAGGATACGCAGTATTTT.

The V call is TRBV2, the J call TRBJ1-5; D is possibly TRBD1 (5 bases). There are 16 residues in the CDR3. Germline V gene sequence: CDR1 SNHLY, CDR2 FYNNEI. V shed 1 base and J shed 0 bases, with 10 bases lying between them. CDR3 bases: TGTGCCAGCAGTGAAGGGGCAGGGTTTAGCAATCAGCCCCAGCATTTT. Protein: CASSEGAGFSNQPQHF.

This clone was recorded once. The CDR3 coding sequence is TGTGCCAGCAGCGTAGTTGCGGGGGGACGCACAGATACGCAGTATTTT. It codes for CASSVVAGGRTDTQYF. The chain carries TRBV9 and TRBJ2-3; 8 nucleotides line up with TRBD2. V dropped 0 bases and J dropped 1; count of bases not matched to a gene: 4. CDR1 is SGDLS and CDR2 is YYNGEE in the germline V gene. The CDR3 loop spans 16 amino acids.

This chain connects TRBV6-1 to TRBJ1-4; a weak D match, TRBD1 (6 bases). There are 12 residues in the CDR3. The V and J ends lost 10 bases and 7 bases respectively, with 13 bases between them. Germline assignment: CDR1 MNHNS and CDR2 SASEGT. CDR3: CATGGASEKLFF. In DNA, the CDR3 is TGTGCCACCGGGGGGGCGAGTGAAAAACTGTTTTTT.

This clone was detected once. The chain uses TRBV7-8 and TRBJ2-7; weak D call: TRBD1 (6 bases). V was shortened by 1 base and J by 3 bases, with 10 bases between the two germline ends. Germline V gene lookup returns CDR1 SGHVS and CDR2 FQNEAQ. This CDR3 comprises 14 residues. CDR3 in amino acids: CASSLGSGDYEQYF. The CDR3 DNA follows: TGTGCCAGCAGCTTAGGGTCAGGGGACTACGAGCAGTACTTC.

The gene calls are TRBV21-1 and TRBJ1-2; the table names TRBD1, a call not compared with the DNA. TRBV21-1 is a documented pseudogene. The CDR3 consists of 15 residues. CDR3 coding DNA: TGTGCCAGCAGCCGCCGAGGGGTACAGGGCTATGGCTACACCTTC. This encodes CASSRRGVQGYGYTF.

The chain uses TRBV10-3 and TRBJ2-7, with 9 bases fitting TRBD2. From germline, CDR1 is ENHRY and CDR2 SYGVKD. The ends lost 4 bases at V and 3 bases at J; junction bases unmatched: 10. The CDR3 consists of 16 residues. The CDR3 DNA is TGTGCCATCAGTGGAGGCCCCCAGACTAGCGGCTACGAGCAGTACTTC. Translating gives CAISGGPQTSGYEQYF.

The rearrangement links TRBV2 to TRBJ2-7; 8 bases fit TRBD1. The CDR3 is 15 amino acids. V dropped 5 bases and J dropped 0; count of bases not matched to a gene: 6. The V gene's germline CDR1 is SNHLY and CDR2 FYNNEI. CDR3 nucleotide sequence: TGTGCCAGCAGTCCGGACAGGGAGCCCTCCTACGAGCAGTACTTC. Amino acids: CASSPDREPSYEQYF.

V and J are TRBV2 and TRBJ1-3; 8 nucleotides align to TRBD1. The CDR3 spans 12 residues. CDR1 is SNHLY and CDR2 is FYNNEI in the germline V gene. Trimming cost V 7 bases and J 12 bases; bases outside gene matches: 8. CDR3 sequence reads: CASKVDRGGIYF. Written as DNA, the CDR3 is TGTGCCAGCAAAGTTGACAGGGGTGGCATATATTTT.

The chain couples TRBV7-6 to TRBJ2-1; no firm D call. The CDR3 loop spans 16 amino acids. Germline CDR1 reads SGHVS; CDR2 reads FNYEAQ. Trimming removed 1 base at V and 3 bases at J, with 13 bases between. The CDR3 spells CASSLGWAISYNEQFF. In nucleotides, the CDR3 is TGTGCCAGCAGCTTAGGTTGGGCCATAAGCTACAATGAGCAGTTCTTC.

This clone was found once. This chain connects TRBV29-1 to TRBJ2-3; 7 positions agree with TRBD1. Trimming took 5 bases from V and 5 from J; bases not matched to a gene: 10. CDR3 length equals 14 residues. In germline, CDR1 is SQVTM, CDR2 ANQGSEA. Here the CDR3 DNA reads TGCAGCGTTCACACCGGACAGGTTTTAGATACGCAGTATTTT. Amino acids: CSVHTGQVLDTQYF.